The clone carrying this TCR beta chain ranks as large. Antigen: not known. Other DNA sequences of this sample code for an identical CDR3. The data derive from a study of CD8+ T cells in alopecia areata. On the study more broadly: Treated patients took oral tofacitinib at 5 to 10 mg twice daily. For 6 to 18 months, tofacitinib was taken, and 6 months off drug followed. Study outcomes and limitations: Lesional scalp, especially alopecia totalis/universalis, showed higher clonality than normal scalp.

This CDR3 has 14 residues. The germline V gene encodes CDR1 KGHSH and CDR2 LQKENI. Germline trimming cut 5 bases from V and 1 base from J; bases unmatched to any gene: 3. Extraction of RNA preceded its reverse transcription into cDNA, which served as the sequencing template. Only in-frame clones appear in the TCRdb table, and some are missing; sequencing was by immunoSEQ multiplex PCR. The sample comprises over 15,000 clones, around 66% of which are singletons, and around 5.8% rests with the top ten. Obtained from alopecia areata patients were lesional scalp punch biopsies along with peripheral blood.

The rearrangement links TRBV18 to TRBJ1-1; 8 positions agree with TRBD1. The sequences come from skin, collected at week 0. The origin of this receptor is a human donor with alopecia areata. The CDR3 nucleotides read TGTGCCAGCTCAACTGGACAGGGGAACACTGAAGCTTTCTTT. It is translated as CASSTGQGNTEAFF. Full variable domain (rest looked up from reference TRBV18 and TRBJ1-1): NAGVMQNPRHLVRRRGQEARLRCSPMKGHSHVYWYRQLPEEGLKFMVYLQKENIIDESGMPKERFSAEFPKEGPSILRIQQVVRGDSAAYFCASSTGQGNTEAFFGQGTRLTVV.